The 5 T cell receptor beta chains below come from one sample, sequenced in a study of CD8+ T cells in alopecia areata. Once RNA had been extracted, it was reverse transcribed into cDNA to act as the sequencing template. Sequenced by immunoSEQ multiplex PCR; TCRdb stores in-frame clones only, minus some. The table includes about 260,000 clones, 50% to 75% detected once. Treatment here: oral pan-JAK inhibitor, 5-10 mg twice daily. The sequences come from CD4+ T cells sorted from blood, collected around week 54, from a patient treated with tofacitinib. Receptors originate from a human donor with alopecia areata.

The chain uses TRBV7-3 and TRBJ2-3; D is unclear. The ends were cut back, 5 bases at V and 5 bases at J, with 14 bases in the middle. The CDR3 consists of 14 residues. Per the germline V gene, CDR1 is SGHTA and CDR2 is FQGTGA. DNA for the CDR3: TGTGCCAGCAGCGCGGACCGAATGGGAGATACGCAGTATTTT. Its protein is CASSADRMGDTQYF.

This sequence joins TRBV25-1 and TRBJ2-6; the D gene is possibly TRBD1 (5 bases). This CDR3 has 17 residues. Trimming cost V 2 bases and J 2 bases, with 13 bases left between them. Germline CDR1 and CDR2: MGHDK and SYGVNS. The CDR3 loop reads CASSETFKGPGANVLTF. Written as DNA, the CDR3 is TGTGCCAGCAGTGAAACATTCAAGGGGCCTGGGGCCAACGTCCTGACTTTC.

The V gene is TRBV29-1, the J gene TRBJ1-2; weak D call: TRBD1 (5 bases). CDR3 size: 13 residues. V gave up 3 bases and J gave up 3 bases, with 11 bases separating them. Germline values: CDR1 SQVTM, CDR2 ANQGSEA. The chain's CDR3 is CSVDWGTYYGYTF. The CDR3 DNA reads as TGCAGCGTTGACTGGGGCACCTACTATGGCTACACCTTC. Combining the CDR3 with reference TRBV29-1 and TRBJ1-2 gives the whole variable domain SAVISQKPSRDICQRGTSLTIQCQVDSQVTMMFWYRQQPGQSLTLIATANQGSEATYESGFVIDKFPISRPNLTFSTLTVSNMSPEDSSIYLCSVDWGTYYGYTFGSGTRLTVV.

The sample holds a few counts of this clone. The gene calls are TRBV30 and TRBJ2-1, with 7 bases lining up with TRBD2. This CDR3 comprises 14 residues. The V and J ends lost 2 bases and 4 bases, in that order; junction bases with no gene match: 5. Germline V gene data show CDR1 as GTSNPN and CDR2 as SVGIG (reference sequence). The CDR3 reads CAWSSRGKYNEQFF. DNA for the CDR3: TGTGCCTGGAGTTCGCGGGGGAAATACAATGAGCAGTTCTTC.

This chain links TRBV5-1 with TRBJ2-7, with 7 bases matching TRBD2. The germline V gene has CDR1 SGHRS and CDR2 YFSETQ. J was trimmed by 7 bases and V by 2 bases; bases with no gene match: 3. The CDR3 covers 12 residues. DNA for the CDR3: TGCGCCAGCAGCTTTTCCGGGGGGGAGCAGTACTTC. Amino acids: CASSFSGGEQYF.